The T cell receptor beta chain described here comes from a study of cytomegalovirus exposure and HLA in healthy donors (dated by TCRdb to 2016 to 2017). As for the study more broadly: An earlier analysis of 587 of the donors reported 250 to 350 Gb of sequence data and about 120 million unique TCR beta sequences obtained from around 180 million T cells. An early release covering roughly 600 HLA-typed donors comprised 300 to 350 gigabases of sequencing data and tens of millions of unique TCR sequences. Among the roughly 400 genotyped donors, roughly 80% belonged to the genetic ancestry cluster associated with self-reported Caucasian donors. The study aimed to test whether signatures of past pathogen exposure could be identified by cataloging public T cell receptors. The study profiled the T cell repertoires of some 610 subjects by immunosequencing and related them to cytomegalovirus serostatus. Besides the first cohort of 666 subjects, a separate validation cohort made up of roughly 130 different subjects was used. To predict cytomegalovirus infection status, the study combined high-throughput TCR immunosequencing, statistical association of individual TCRs with disease status, and machine learning. A later analysis re-analyzed previously published TCR beta repertoires from hundreds of donors and added high-resolution HLA genotyping to study TCR occurrence patterns. Rather than drawing on any new phenotypic data, the later analysis identified candidate immune exposures from TCR beta sequences and the way those sequences occurred across donors. An earlier analysis of approximately 500 of the donors applied high-throughput TCR beta sequencing to assess whether each TCR beta V gene segment acted as functional or pseudogenic. Donor age, sex, ethnicity and CMV serostatus were collected together with the repertoire data. A later genetic analysis used genome-wide SNP genotypes for about 60% of the roughly 670 donors, treating that subset as a discovery cohort. Every discovery cohort repertoire had been produced on one sequencing platform. HLA typing covered class I and class II loci at four-digit resolution. The number of donors typed differed by locus, with about 629-640 for A, B, C, DRB1 and DQB1, around 500 for DQA1, 600 to 610 for DPA1, and around 460 for DPB1. Roughly five DR-DQ haplotypes were treated as single units for association and clustering because of strong linkage in the cohort. Among about 410 genotyped donors of the cohort, an average of approximately 240,000 unique TCR beta nucleotide sequences was sequenced per donor, of which about 18% were non-productive.

On this clone: There is no known antigen for this receptor. One base away there is no much larger clone; base qualities are not given.

The investigation overall reported the following: Compared with equally common non-associated chains, HLA-associated TCR beta chains in a later analysis were more clonally expanded and had lower generation probabilities. In a later analysis, 16,951 TCR beta sequences were associated with specific HLA alleles at a false discovery rate of 0.05. Cytomegalovirus status was reported to be diagnosed by the classifier with high specificity and sensitivity in both the original and validation cohorts. Linkage disequilibrium might explain the correlated functional status among segregating V segments, but an unknown experimental factor could not be excluded. Because counts were too low, about 18 rarely observed V segments, including chromosome 9 orphons, were excluded from the earlier analysis of around 590 of the donors. In a later genetic analysis, a missense DCLRE1C variant was associated with V-gene and J-gene trimming of TCR beta chains, and the association was replicated in an independent cohort. Strong co-occurrence of HLA alleles, especially DR and DQ, made assigning TCR associations to individual alleles difficult. A further reported finding was that TCR beta sequences accurately predicted the HLA-A and HLA-B alleles for most subjects in the first cohort. A cluster of highly shared sequence variants was judged likely to be a technical artifact of the sequencing pipeline. Broadly in line with IMGT annotations, most TCR beta V segments showed up in productive rearrangements about 87% or about 30% of the time in an earlier analysis of some 590 of the donors. The only immune exposure information available for the cohort was CMV serostatus. While some public TCRs were present in many individuals, most TCR sequences turned up only very rarely across donors. A later analysis found that TCR association rates varied across HLA loci, with DRB1 alleles showing the most associated TCRs and HLA-C alleles the fewest. According to the authors, the approach could potentially be generalized to other disease states and immunological phenotypes. Presence/absence analyses assumed roughly uniform sequencing depth across donors, an assumption that may not hold. This cohort had only TCR beta chains sequenced, and the lack of alpha or paired-chain data limited which features could be detected. Several of the top co-occurrence clusters appeared to be linked to parvovirus B19, influenza, CMV and Epstein-Barr virus, according to a later analysis. In a later analysis, most CMV-associated TCR beta chains were found to appear HLA-restricted, with HLA associations seemingly driven largely by CMV exposure. The 87-base-pair reads could not distinguish some IMGT-functional V segments, including TRBV6-2 and TRBV6-3, so those segments were excluded. Because HLA typing was missing for some donors at each locus, association tests included only the typed subset. A few of the identified cytomegalovirus-associated TCR beta chains were confirmed in vitro to be specific for cytomegalovirus antigens. A later genetic analysis reported fewer N-insertions in productive TCRs among donors in an Asian-associated ancestry cluster than the 666-donor mean. The study gave a list of about 150 TCR beta chains associated with cytomegalovirus.

The cohort was made up of approximately 670 healthy bone marrow donors. At the time of sampling, every cohort member was nominally healthy, though immune exposures that went unrecorded were likely present. The donor tested CMV seropositive, placing the donor among the 250 to 350 seropositive members of the cohort. Every donor gave a peripheral blood sample, and the peripheral blood mononuclear cells from that sample were used for TCR beta sequencing. Genomic DNA was extracted from the blood cell samples with the Qiagen DNeasy Blood Extraction Kit. The library was obtained by the immunoSEQ multiplex PCR assay. The multiplex PCR relied on a mix of 60 forward primers for TCR Vbeta segments and 13 reverse primers for TCR Jbeta segments. Amplification of the CDR3 region of rearranged TCR beta genes was performed with a multiplex PCR assay on genomic DNA. On the Illumina HiSeq System, the amplified TCR beta libraries were sequenced as 87-base-pair reads. For the original study's pipeline: A later analysis counted some 74 million unique TCR beta chains across the 666 repertoires, and some 12 million of these chains were shared by at least two donors. Raw reads were error-corrected and collapsed into unique sequences with a nearest-neighbor algorithm that merged closely related sequences to remove PCR and sequencing errors. To assign V, D and J gene segments, CDR3 sequences were aligned to IMGT reference sequences. For a sequence to be retained, a match of at least six nucleotides to both a V gene segment and a J gene segment was required. A rearrangement counted as productive if the CDR3 had no stop codons and remained in frame with V and J, and every other rearrangement counted as non-productive. Following IMGT convention, CDR3 was defined as the stretch from the second conserved V-encoded cysteine to the conserved J-encoded phenylalanine. Sequences without an unambiguous match to a single V gene segment were excluded from the earlier analysis of almost 600 of the donors. In an earlier analysis of 587 of the donors, V segments were called functional above 56.7% productive rearrangements and were called segregating when the between-donor standard deviation exceeded 5%. To diagnose cytomegalovirus status from the catalog of TCR beta chain sequences, a statistical classification framework was built. In a later analysis, V and J genes were assigned by comparing TCR nucleotide sequences against IMGT/GENE-DB human TR gene sequences. A later analysis assigned CDR3 sequences and most-parsimonious VDJ recombination scenarios with the TCRdist pipeline. In a later analysis, every TCR beta chain was defined by the combination of its CDR3 amino acid sequence and its V-gene family, and reads without a unique V-gene family were dropped. As a way to deal with suspected cross-contamination and a sequencing artifact, a later analysis dropped approximately 570 nucleotide sequences that were highly shared and had low generation probability. In a later analysis, a clonal expansion index for each public chain was calculated from normalized within-repertoire ranks of inferred template counts. Generation probabilities in a later analysis came from a VDJ recombination model fitted to out-of-frame rearrangements, and those results were checked against IGoR. Hypergeometric tests were used in a later analysis to score TCR-TCR, TCR-HLA and TCR-CMV co-occurrence, with a repertoire-size bias correction applied to the TCR pairs. In a later analysis, false discovery rates were estimated by permuting HLA or CMV assignments 20 times. In a later analysis, co-occurring TCRs were grouped using DBSCAN, with TCRdist sequence similarity added in when clustering inside HLA-allele-positive subsets. Repertoires with fewer than 30,000 or more than 120,000 public chains were left out of co-occurrence clustering, as were a few repertoires with anomalous nucleotide sharing. The clones in this table, taken by TCRdb from immuneACCESS, are in-frame only. Not every clone is retained; where verified, under half of the shortfall comes from an unresolved V gene, and the cause of the rest is unknown. That table is the source of V, J and clone size, and D and trimming were worked out from the DNA. This sample gives approximately 99,000 clones in total; around 82% of them show up just once. 5.2% of the sample goes to the ten largest clones.

Sequences SGHTA (CDR1) and FQGNSA (CDR2) are obtained from the germline V gene. The CDR3 covers 17 residues, taking in both the cysteine and the phenylalanine. The only DNA kept is the CDR3, 51 bases in frame from the first base. V lost 5 bases and J lost 4 bases, and the count of bases not matched to a germline gene is 16. This TCR was sampled from a man aged 35 to 55 in good health and CMV-seropositive. The sample consisted of PBMCs. Recombination connected TRBV7-2 to TRBJ2-5, and TRBD2 aligns with 7 junction nucleotides. The nucleotides read TGTGCCAGCAGCCTCTTTAGATCTAGTGGGACTACAGAGACCCAGTACTTC. Translated, it reads CASSLFRSSGTTETQYF. Here the CDR3 is joined to the reference TRBV7-2 and TRBJ2-5 genes, and the full variable domain is: GAGVSQSPSNKVTEKGKDVELRCDPISGHTALYWYRQSLGQGLEFLIYFQGNSAPDKSGLPSDRFSAERTGGSVSTLTIQRTQQEDSAVYLCASSLFRSSGTTETQYFGPGTRLLVL.